One sample yielded the 18 T cell receptor beta chains listed below, sequenced in a study of T cell changes during pregnancy in multiple sclerosis. Sequenced by immunoSEQ multiplex PCR; TCRdb stores in-frame clones only, minus some. In the table there are approximately 130,000 clones, roughly 95% of which are singletons. Sequences were derived from peripheral blood, sampled after pregnancy. The receptors originated from a female donor with multiple sclerosis, enrolled in a pregnancy study.

The chain has TRBV28 and TRBJ1-5; 8 bases are shared with TRBD1. This CDR3 has 18 residues. V gave up 5 bases and J gave up 5 bases; unmatched junction bases: 17. CDR1 is MDHEN, CDR2 SYDVKM, per germline. The CDR3 is CASSLQDRVVFSDQPQHF. DNA of the CDR3: TGTGCCAGCAGTCTCCAGGACAGGGTTGTTTTTTCGGATCAGCCCCAGCATTTT.

The CDR3 spells CASSFTGTSDTDTQYF. The CDR3 DNA follows: TGTGCCAGCAGCTTTACCGGGACTAGCGACACAGATACGCAGTATTTT. The chain is built from TRBV5-4 and TRBJ2-3; 10 bases match TRBD2. V was clipped by 2 bases and J by 2 bases; unmatched bases: 5. The CDR3 spans 16 residues. CDR1 and CDR2 (germline): SGHNT, YYREEE (reference sequence).

The chain uses TRBV9 and TRBJ1-4; a weak D match, TRBD1 (6 bases). Germline CDR1 SGDLS, CDR2 YYNGEE. The CDR3 runs to 19 residues. The V end lost 3 bases, the J end lost 2 bases, and 23 bases lay between the germline ends. DNA of the CDR3: TGTGCCAGCAGCGAGGACCCAACAGGGTACGAAGCGACTAATGAAAAACTGTTTTTT. Its translation is CASSEDPTGYEATNEKLFF.

V and J are TRBV27 and TRBJ2-3; TRBD2 agrees at 10 bases. CDR1 and CDR2 (germline): MNHEY, SMNVEV (reference sequence). J gave up 6 bases and V 3 bases, and 12 bases lay outside the gene matches. This CDR3 contains 17 residues. This CDR3 is CASSFVPGASGSDTQYF. DNA of the CDR3: TGTGCCAGCAGTTTTGTTCCTGGGGCTAGCGGGAGCGATACGCAGTATTTT.

The chain recombines TRBV27 with TRBJ2-5; a possible D gene is TRBD1 (6 bases). V was clipped by 4 bases and J by 2 bases, with 17 bases between them. Per germline, CDR1 MNHEY and CDR2 SMNVEV (reference sequence). The CDR3 is 16 residues long. CDR3 DNA sequence: TGTGCCAGCAGTTCCTACAGGGCAACTCCGCAAGAGACCCAGTACTTC. The encoded protein is CASSSYRATPQETQYF.

The chain employs TRBV11-2 and TRBJ2-1, with D perhaps TRBD2 (5 bases). This CDR3 contains 14 residues. The V end was cut by 5 bases, the J end by 9 bases, with 17 bases between. The germline CDR1 and CDR2 sequences are SGHAT and FQNNGV. CDR3 bases: TGTGCCAGCAGCCAACGGACGGGAACAAGTGAGCAGTTCTTC. The encoded protein is CASSQRTGTSEQFF.

V and J are TRBV15 and TRBJ1-4, with D uncertain. The V gene lost 0 bases and the J gene lost 6 bases, with 11 bases spanning the gap. This CDR3 has 15 amino acids. CDR1 is LNHNV, CDR2 YYDKDF, per germline (reference sequence). The CDR3 protein is CATSRDSPQDEKLFF. The CDR3 DNA follows: TGTGCCACCAGCAGAGATTCGCCCCAGGATGAAAAACTGTTTTTT.

Regarding this clone: Within the sample, other DNA sequences also encode this same CDR3. This chain uses TRBV19 with TRBJ2-7; a possible D gene is TRBD1 (6 bases). Germline values: CDR1 LNHDA, CDR2 SQIVND (reference sequence). The CDR3 consists of 14 residues. V lost 1 base, J lost 4 bases, and 11 bases lay in between. The CDR3 coding sequence is TGTGCCAGTAGTATAGGAGGGACATCATACGAGCAGTACTTC. Translated, it gives CASSIGGTSYEQYF. Using reference TRBV19 and TRBJ2-7 for the parts outside the CDR3, the full variable domain is DGGITQSPKYLFRKEGQNVTLSCEQNLNHDAMYWYRQDPGQGLRLIYYSQIVNDFQKGDIAEGYSVSREKKESFPLTVTSAQKNPTAFYLCASSIGGTSYEQYFGPGTRLTVT.

This clone was seen more than once but under ten times. This chain uses TRBV30 with TRBJ1-1; D ambiguous. In germline, CDR1 is GTSNPN, CDR2 SVGIG (reference sequence). CDR3 size: 13 residues. Trimming took 3 bases from V and 3 from J, leaving 11 bases between them. CDR3 protein: CAWSERSDTEAFF. The CDR3 nucleotides are TGTGCCTGGAGCGAGAGGTCGGACACTGAAGCTTTCTTT.

The J gene is TRBJ2-7, the V gene TRBV4-2, with a possible D match to TRBD2 (6 bases). V was clipped by 1 base and J by 2 bases, with 6 bases between them. CDR3 length equals 13 residues. Germline lookup yields CDR1 LGHNA and CDR2 YNFKEQ. In DNA form, the CDR3 reads TGTGCCAGCAGCCAAGGGGGGGCCTACGAGCAGTACTTC. Translating gives CASSQGGAYEQYF.

V is TRBV27 and J is TRBJ2-1, with no clear D. The ends were cut back, 2 bases at V and 5 bases at J, with 10 bases in the middle. There are 14 residues in the CDR3. Germline CDR1 and CDR2: MNHEY and SMNVEV (reference sequence). The CDR3 loop reads CASSLTELHNEQFF. The CDR3 nucleotides read TGTGCCAGCAGTTTAACGGAGTTGCACAATGAGCAGTTCTTC.

The V call is TRBV10-3, the J call TRBJ1-4; D might be TRBD1 (5 bases). The germline V gene has CDR1 ENHRY and CDR2 SYGVKD. V lost 3 bases and J 7 bases, leaving 15 bases between the germline ends. The CDR3 is 15 residues long. CDR3 amino acids: CAISEAQGLAEKLFF. The DNA of the CDR3 is TGTGCCATCAGTGAAGCCCAGGGACTCGCTGAAAAACTGTTTTTT.

The chain employs TRBV19 and TRBJ1-3; 10 positions match TRBD1. Trimming at V came to 10 bases and at J to 4 bases, leaving 10 bases not matched to a gene. The CDR3 runs 15 residues. The germline gives CDR1 LNHDA, CDR2 SQIVND (reference sequence). CDR3 loop: CATSTGGASGNTIYF. As DNA, the CDR3 is TGTGCCACCTCGACAGGGGGCGCTTCCGGAAACACCATATATTTT. Full variable domain (missing parts from reference TRBV19 and TRBJ1-3): DGGITQSPKYLFRKEGQNVTLSCEQNLNHDAMYWYRQDPGQGLRLIYYSQIVNDFQKGDIAEGYSVSREKKESFPLTVTSAQKNPTAFYLCATSTGGASGNTIYFGEGSWLTVV.

On this clone itself: Lacking the conserved final phenylalanine or tryptophan, this CDR3 likely reflects a read error. No DNA is shown, since the ends of the CDR3 on it are uncertain; the CDR3 is the one TCRdb lists. V is TRBV27 and J is TRBJ1-2. The CDR3 is 10 amino acids in total, end residues counted. Germline-derived CDR1 and CDR2 are MNHEY and SMNVEV (reference sequence). The CDR3 spells CAPAAAGGIR.

The chain links TRBV5-1 to TRBJ1-6; 9 bases agree with TRBD1. The CDR3 consists of 15 residues. V was clipped by 0 bases and J by 6 bases; unmatched bases: 1. Germline CDR1 and CDR2: SGHRS and YFSETQ. CDR3 bases: TGCGCCAGCAGCTTGGTGGGACAGGGTAATTCACCCCTCCACTTT. Protein sequence: CASSLVGQGNSPLHF.

CDR3 sequence: CASRGLGGDTQYF. In nucleotides, the CDR3 is TGTGCCAGCCGGGGACTAGGGGGCGATACGCAGTATTTT. This chain links TRBV27 with TRBJ2-3; D may be TRBD2 (8 bases). In germline, CDR1 is MNHEY, CDR2 SMNVEV (reference sequence). V was pared by 8 bases and J by 6 bases, with 15 bases between. The CDR3 extends over 13 amino acids.

J is TRBJ2-3 and V is TRBV9; unclear D gene. Trimming removed 0 bases at V and 6 bases at J, with 14 bases between. Germline CDR1 reads SGDLS; CDR2 reads YYNGEE. The CDR3 spans 15 residues. The CDR3: CASSVVTGALDTQYF. The DNA for the CDR3 is TGTGCCAGCAGCGTAGTTACCGGTGCCTTGGATACGCAGTATTTT.

The V call is TRBV5-6, the J call TRBJ1-2; D gene ambiguous. The V gene's germline CDR1 is SGHDT and CDR2 YYEEEE. Deletions cut 1 base from V and 1 base from J, with 5 bases between. The CDR3 is 13 residues long. The DNA of the CDR3 is TGTGCCAGCAGCTTGCCAGATAACTATGGCTACACCTTC. Amino acids: CASSLPDNYGYTF.